This T cell receptor (beta chain) derives from a study of cytomegalovirus exposure and HLA in healthy donors. The trim removed 5 bases at V and 1 base at J, leaving 12 bases unmatched. This CDR3 contains 17 residues. Germline values: CDR1 MDHEN, CDR2 SYDVKM. A single count supports this clone. Its antigen is not identified. It was with 60 Vbeta and 13 Jbeta primers that the PCR ran. The authors' processing: There were 70 million to 95 million unique TCR beta chains by a later count, and some 11 million of them were shared. Profiled with immunoSEQ multiplex PCR; TCRdb holds only in-frame clones, not every one. That table supplies the V and J calls and clone size; D and trimming were determined from the DNA. The sample has about 120,000 clones; around four fifths are singletons. Study-wide results and caveats: Previous analysis showed most TCR beta V segments were productive about 87% or about 30% of the time. A later examination showed that TCR association rates differed by HLA locus, with DRB1 most and HLA-C fewest. Presence/absence analyses took donor sequencing depth as roughly uniform.

The TCR was taken from a woman in her forties in good health and CMV-seronegative. V and J are TRBV28 and TRBJ2-5; 8 bases match TRBD2. The sample comprised PBMCs. CDR3 loop: CASSAPGLVFAQETQYF. In nucleotides, the CDR3 is TGTGCCAGCAGTGCTCCGGGACTAGTATTTGCCCAAGAGACCCAGTACTTC.